Shown below are 19 T cell receptor beta chains from a single sample sequenced in a study of blood T cell repertoires in COVID-19. Produced via immunoSEQ multiplex PCR; TCRdb's table is partial and in-frame only. The sample has some 230,000 clones, about 86% seen once. Input material: peripheral blood. These receptors were taken from a woman younger than 45 who had recovered from COVID-19.

This clone occurred a few times. V is TRBV5-1 and J is TRBJ2-7, with a tentative D call TRBD2 (6 bases). CDR1 is SGHRS, CDR2 YFSETQ, per germline. The CDR3 runs to 13 residues. V gave up 2 bases and J gave up 5 bases, with 11 bases separating them. The CDR3 protein is CASSFGGADEQYF. The CDR3 nucleotides read TGCGCCAGCAGCTTTGGCGGGGCGGACGAGCAGTACTTC.

The chain recombines TRBV7-9 with TRBJ2-1, with 9 bases lining up with TRBD2. Trimming cost V 6 bases and J 6 bases; bases outside gene matches: 12. CDR1 and CDR2 (germline): SEHNR, FQNEAQ (reference sequence). This CDR3 region has 16 residues. Here the CDR3 DNA reads TGTGCCAGCAGAGGCGGGGCGGGAGGGCCCGGCAATGAGCAGTTCTTC. It encodes CASRGGAGGPGNEQFF.

This sequence joins TRBV5-1 and TRBJ1-2, with TRBD1 as a possible D gene (6 bases). V dropped 3 bases and J dropped 4 bases, with 10 bases sitting between them. The CDR3 has 13 amino acids. Per the germline V gene, CDR1 is SGHRS and CDR2 is YFSETQ. The chain's CDR3 is CASSSGDSYGYTF. In DNA form, the CDR3 reads TGCGCCAGCAGCTCAGGGGATAGCTATGGCTACACCTTC. The full variable domain, its missing parts supplied by reference TRBV5-1 and TRBJ1-2, is KAGVTQTPRYLIKTRGQQVTLSCSPISGHRSVSWYQQTPGQGLQFLFEYFSETQRNKGNFPGRFSGRQFSNSRSEMNVSTLELGDSALYLCASSSGDSYGYTFGSGTRLTVV.

DNA for the CDR3: TGTGCCAGCAGGGAACGGGGAAACACCATATATTTT. Encoded protein: CASRERGNTIYF. This chain connects TRBV2 to TRBJ1-3, with no clear D. Germline-derived CDR1 and CDR2 are SNHLY and FYNNEI. The CDR3 is 12 residues long. V was cut by 6 bases and J by 4 bases, with 7 bases left in between.

Turning to this clone: Other DNA sequences in the sample encode the same CDR3. The CDR3 region is CASSLAGEGYEQYF. CDR3 DNA: TGCGCCAGCAGCTTGGCCGGAGAAGGTTACGAGCAGTACTTC. V is TRBV5-1 and J is TRBJ2-7; D not resolved. The CDR3 is made up of 14 amino acids. Trimming took 0 bases from V and 4 from J, leaving 11 bases between them. Germline V gene data show CDR1 as SGHRS and CDR2 as YFSETQ.

The rearrangement uses TRBV9 and TRBJ1-4; 9 bases map to TRBD1. The CDR3 sequence is 15 residues long. Looked up from germline, CDR1 is SGDLS and CDR2 is YYNGEE. The J segment lost 6 bases and the V segment lost 3 bases, leaving 6 bases of the junction unmatched. The CDR3 DNA is TGTGCCAGCAGCGGATCAACAGGGGGCGATGAAAAACTGTTTTTT. As protein: CASSGSTGGDEKLFF.

The chain is built from TRBV28 and TRBJ2-5, with D perhaps TRBD1 (6 bases). Trimming took off 6 bases at V and 5 bases at J, with 10 bases between the two ends. The CDR3 sequence is 12 residues long. Germline CDR1 and CDR2: MDHEN and SYDVKM. This chain's CDR3 is CASRTQGETQYF. Written as DNA, the CDR3 is TGTGCCAGCAGGACTCAGGGGGAGACCCAGTACTTC.

This clone has a handful of counts. The chain joins TRBV7-6 to TRBJ2-2; TRBD2 agrees at 7 bases. This CDR3 contains 16 residues. The J segment lost 6 bases and the V segment lost 0 bases, leaving 7 bases of the junction unmatched. The germline V gene has CDR1 SGHVS and CDR2 FNYEAQ. The CDR3 sequence is CASSLAGGSIPGELFF. CDR3 bases: TGTGCCAGCAGCTTAGCGGGGGGGAGCATACCCGGGGAGCTGTTTTTT.

This chain joins TRBV28 and TRBJ2-7; TRBD2 matches at 10 bases. From germline, CDR1 is MDHEN and CDR2 SYDVKM. This CDR3 region has 14 residues. The junction had 8 bases not matched to a gene; V was cut back by 6 bases and J by 6 bases. CDR3 sequence: CASREPSGSREQYF. CDR3 nucleotides: TGTGCCAGCAGGGAACCTAGCGGGAGCCGCGAGCAGTACTTC.

There are many counts of this clone. This chain uses TRBV6-1 with TRBJ2-7; possible D gene TRBD2, 6 bases. Trimming pared 2 bases from V and 4 bases from J, leaving 18 bases between. Germline V lookup: CDR1 MNHNS, CDR2 SASEGT. The CDR3 loop spans 16 amino acids. CDR3 amino acids: CASSERKPPREYEQYF. The CDR3 DNA is TGTGCCAGCAGTGAAAGGAAGCCTCCTCGGGAGTACGAGCAGTACTTC.

The V gene is TRBV6-1, the J gene TRBJ2-2; possible D gene TRBD2, 6 bases. Germline CDR1 and CDR2: MNHNS and SASEGT. The CDR3 runs to 17 residues. The germline V and J ends were trimmed by 2 bases and 4 bases, with 17 bases remaining between them. CDR3 bases: TGTGCCAGCAGTGAAACTCGGGCTAGCGCCCGCACCGGGGAGCTGTTTTTT. It is translated as CASSETRASARTGELFF.

This clone is a singleton in its sample. The chain is built from TRBV10-3 and TRBJ2-3; 9 nucleotides align to TRBD2. The CDR3 runs 13 residues. Germline lookup yields CDR1 ENHRY and CDR2 SYGVKD. Unmatched junction bases numbered 5, after V lost 11 bases and J lost 2 bases. Written as DNA, the CDR3 is TGTGCCCAAAGCGGGGGGCACACAGATACGCAGTATTTT. Translation gives CAQSGGHTDTQYF.

J is TRBJ1-6 and V is TRBV20-1, with D perhaps matching TRBD1 (6 bases). This CDR3 is 13 amino acids long. CDR1 is DFQATT and CDR2 is SNEGSKA in the germline V gene (reference sequence). Between the trimmed V and J ends, which lost 3 bases and 6 bases, there was a span of 9 bases. The CDR3 nucleotides are TGCAGTGCTAGTCACAGGGCTAATTCACCCCTCCACTTT. Amino acid sequence: CSASHRANSPLHF.

The genes are TRBV7-8 and TRBJ2-2, with 10 positions matching TRBD2. The CDR3 runs to 15 residues. The ends lost 1 base at V and 8 bases at J; junction bases unmatched: 4. Germline lookup yields CDR1 SGHVS and CDR2 FQNEAQ. CDR3 loop: CASSLGTSGSGELFF. The CDR3 DNA is TGTGCCAGCAGCTTAGGGACTAGCGGAAGTGGGGAGCTGTTTTTT.

The chain joins TRBV7-2 to TRBJ2-2, with 8 positions matching TRBD2. The length of the CDR3 is 16 residues. Germline CDR1 and CDR2: SGHTA and FQGNSA. Trimming removed 3 bases from V and 5 bases from J; junction bases left unmatched: 8. The CDR3: CASSFRPGLGTGELFF. The CDR3, as DNA: TGTGCCAGCAGCTTTCGACCGGGACTAGGTACCGGGGAGCTGTTTTTT.

CDR3 residues: CASSPTSSYEQYF. The CDR3, as DNA: TGTGCCAGTAGCCCGACAAGCAGCTACGAGCAGTACTTC. The genes are TRBV19 and TRBJ2-7, with unresolved D. CDR3 length equals 13 residues. The germline CDR1 and CDR2 sequences are LNHDA and SQIVND (reference sequence). Trimming stripped 6 bases from V and 3 bases from J, with 12 bases between.

This chain connects TRBV14 to TRBJ2-5, with D unresolved. The CDR3 extends over 17 amino acids. The germline V and J ends were trimmed by 1 base and 2 bases, with 17 bases remaining between them. Germline assignment: CDR1 SGHDN and CDR2 FVKESK. This CDR3 reads CASSQGLRRILQETQYF. CDR3 DNA: TGTGCCAGCAGCCAAGGTTTGAGGCGAATCCTTCAAGAGACCCAGTACTTC.

The V call is TRBV18, the J call TRBJ2-2, with D perhaps TRBD1 (5 bases). The germline CDR1 and CDR2 sequences are KGHSH and LQKENI. The CDR3 is 16 residues long. Trimming removed 3 bases from V and 1 base from J, with 12 bases in between. CDR3 residues: CASSPDDRRNTGELFF. The CDR3 nucleotides read TGTGCCAGCTCACCGGACGACAGAAGGAACACCGGGGAGCTGTTTTTT. Complete variable domain (other parts from reference TRBV18 and TRBJ2-2): NAGVMQNPRHLVRRRGQEARLRCSPMKGHSHVYWYRQLPEEGLKFMVYLQKENIIDESGMPKERFSAEFPKEGPSILRIQQVVRGDSAAYFCASSPDDRRNTGELFFGEGSRLTVL.

The J gene is TRBJ2-1, the V gene TRBV28; D is unclear. This CDR3 is 14 amino acids long. Trimming took 10 bases from V and 7 from J, leaving 20 bases between them. Germline lookup yields CDR1 MDHEN and CDR2 SYDVKM. The CDR3 nucleotides are TGTGCCATCCAGTCCCCTCCCCTTGTGAATGAGCAGTTCTTC. Translated: CAIQSPPLVNEQFF.